These 16 T cell receptor beta chains share one sample of origin, sequenced in a study of blood T cell repertoires in COVID-19. Libraries were prepared by immunoSEQ multiplex PCR; TCRdb keeps only in-frame clonotypes and omits some of them. The data hold some 110,000 clones, with roughly 80% observed a single time. Sequenced input: peripheral blood. Every receptor here comes from a man between 65 and 85 years old with acute or convalescent COVID-19.

The genes are TRBV5-4 and TRBJ2-2, with TRBD2 matching 13 bases. J lost 5 bases, V lost 0 bases, and 1 base had no gene match. The CDR3 is made up of 16 amino acids. Germline CDR1 SGHNT, CDR2 YYREEE (reference sequence). The CDR3 reads CASSLGTSGSTGELFF. CDR3 DNA: TGTGCCAGCAGCTTGGGGACTAGCGGGAGTACCGGGGAGCTGTTTTTT. Based on the CDR3 plus reference TRBV5-4 and TRBJ2-2, the full variable domain is ETGVTQSPTHLIKTRGQQVTLRCSSQSGHNTVSWYQQALGQGPQFIFQYYREEENGRGNFPPRFSGLQFPNYSSELNVNALELDDSALYLCASSLGTSGSTGELFFGEGSRLTVL.

The chain recombines TRBV7-9 with TRBJ1-1; no definite D call. V lost 2 bases and J 1 base, leaving 11 bases between the germline ends. Germline loops: CDR1 SEHNR, CDR2 FQNEAQ (reference sequence). The CDR3 loop spans 15 amino acids. The CDR3 sequence: CASSLSGLRNTEAFF. Written as DNA, the CDR3 is TGTGCCAGCAGCTTATCAGGACTGAGGAACACTGAAGCTTTCTTT.

V usage is TRBV6-5 and J usage is TRBJ1-2, with TRBD1 matching over 8 bases. The CDR3 is 13 amino acids. V trimming: 9 bases; J trimming: 3 bases; junction bases outside the gene matches: 6. Germline CDR1 MNHEY, CDR2 SVGAGI. The CDR3 DNA is TGTGCCAGTACCGGGACAGGAGACTATGGCTACACCTTC. This gives the protein CASTGTGDYGYTF.

The chain employs TRBV5-6 and TRBJ2-7, with a weak D call TRBD1 (6 bases). The ends were cut back, 0 bases at V and 9 bases at J, with 7 bases in the middle. Germline loops: CDR1 SGHDT, CDR2 YYEEEE. The CDR3 runs to 11 residues. The CDR3 is CASSLGGGQYF. The CDR3 nucleotides read TGTGCCAGCAGCTTGGGAGGGGGGCAGTACTTC. Drawing the rest from reference TRBV5-6 and TRBJ2-7, the complete variable domain is DAGVTQSPTHLIKTRGQQVTLRCSPKSGHDTVSWYQQALGQGPQFIFQYYEEEERQRGNFPDRFSGHQFPNYSSELNVNALLLGDSALYLCASSLGGGQYFGPGTRLTVT.

V usage is TRBV7-9 and J usage is TRBJ2-2; D gene unclear. Germline values: CDR1 SEHNR, CDR2 FQNEAQ (reference sequence). Trimming took off 7 bases at V and 6 bases at J, with 12 bases between the two ends. The CDR3 runs 13 residues. The CDR3 is CASTNLVAGELFF. As DNA, the CDR3 is TGTGCCAGCACCAACCTCGTCGCCGGGGAGCTGTTTTTT.

The chain combines TRBV5-4 with TRBJ2-1; 14 bases are shared with TRBD2. The length of the CDR3 is 16 residues. Germline V gives CDR1 SGHNT, CDR2 YYREEE (reference sequence). V shed 3 bases, J shed 6 bases, and the junction held 5 bases outside the gene matches. The DNA for the CDR3 is TGTGCCAGCAGCTCCAGACTAGCGGGAGGGTTCAATGAGCAGTTCTTC. This encodes CASSSRLAGGFNEQFF.

The chain employs TRBV5-1 and TRBJ1-4; 7 bases align to TRBD1. This CDR3 region has 15 residues. Germline values: CDR1 SGHRS, CDR2 YFSETQ. With V trimmed by 4 bases and J by 2 bases, 5 bases remained unmatched. CDR3: CASSTGAFTNEKLFF. CDR3 in DNA: TGCGCCAGCAGCACAGGGGCCTTTACTAATGAAAAACTGTTTTTT. Full variable domain (outside the CDR3, taken from reference TRBV5-1 and TRBJ1-4): KAGVTQTPRYLIKTRGQQVTLSCSPISGHRSVSWYQQTPGQGLQFLFEYFSETQRNKGNFPGRFSGRQFSNSRSEMNVSTLELGDSALYLCASSTGAFTNEKLFFGSGTQLSVL.

This clone has just one count. The chain combines TRBV7-7 with TRBJ2-1; TRBD2 matches 9 bases. The CDR3 totals 16 residues. After removal of 5 bases from V and 2 bases from J, the junction contained 7 bases not matched to a gene. Germline V gene lookup returns CDR1 SSHAT and CDR2 FNYEAQ (reference sequence). The CDR3 here is CASSPRLADTYNEQFF. The CDR3, as DNA: TGTGCCAGCAGCCCCCGACTAGCGGATACCTACAATGAGCAGTTCTTC.

This clone was picked up one time. This chain connects TRBV28 to TRBJ2-3; 14 bases are shared with TRBD2. CDR1 and CDR2 (germline): MDHEN, SYDVKM. The ends lost 4 bases at V and 1 base at J; junction bases unmatched: 1. The CDR3 spans 16 residues. This CDR3 is CASSWGLAGGTDTQYF. CDR3 bases: TGTGCCAGCAGTTGGGGACTAGCGGGGGGCACAGATACGCAGTATTTT.

This clone came up a few times. This chain connects TRBV9 to TRBJ2-3; 12 nucleotides agree with TRBD2. CDR3 size: 17 residues. Germline assignment: CDR1 SGDLS and CDR2 YYNGEE. The V gene end was trimmed by 2 bases and the J gene end by 5 bases; junction bases not matched to a gene: 9. The CDR3 DNA reads TGTGCCAGCAGCGTGACCCTAGCGGGGGGGTCCGGAGATACGCAGTATTTT. This sequence encodes CASSVTLAGGSGDTQYF.

The V gene is TRBV6-4, the J gene TRBJ2-7; no reliable D call. The CDR3 runs to 14 residues. The V and J ends lost 4 bases and 0 bases respectively, with 10 bases between them. In germline, CDR1 is MRHNA, CDR2 SNTAGT. The CDR3 here is CASSGLGHSYEQYF. The CDR3 DNA reads as TGTGCCAGCAGTGGCTTGGGCCACTCCTACGAGCAGTACTTC.

CDR3 sequence (DNA): TGTGCCAGTAGTATCCGGACAGGGGATAATTCACCCCTCCACTTT. Residues: CASSIRTGDNSPLHF. V and J are TRBV19 and TRBJ1-6, with 9 bases aligning to TRBD1. Germline CDR1 LNHDA, CDR2 SQIVND (reference sequence). After removal of 3 bases from V and 5 bases from J, the junction contained 2 bases not matched to a gene. The CDR3 length is 15 residues. The whole variable domain, remainder taken from reference TRBV19 and TRBJ1-6, is DGGITQSPKYLFRKEGQNVTLSCEQNLNHDAMYWYRQDPGQGLRLIYYSQIVNDFQKGDIAEGYSVSREKKESFPLTVTSAQKNPTAFYLCASSIRTGDNSPLHFGNGTRLTVT.

The chain carries TRBV5-4 and TRBJ2-7; D remains unclear. Germline V lookup: CDR1 SGHNT, CDR2 YYREEE (reference sequence). The CDR3 is made up of 13 amino acids. Trimming removed 1 base from V and 4 bases from J, with 9 bases in between. This CDR3 is CASSLFGAYEQYF. In DNA, the CDR3 is TGTGCCAGCAGCTTGTTTGGAGCTTACGAGCAGTACTTC.

This chain connects TRBV5-1 to TRBJ2-2; D remains ambiguous. Germline loops: CDR1 SGHRS, CDR2 YFSETQ. Trimming pared 6 bases from V and 1 base from J, leaving 13 bases between. There are 15 residues in the CDR3. The CDR3 bases are TGCGCCAGCAACCCCCGGGTCAGGAACACCGGGGAGCTGTTTTTT. Translated, it gives CASNPRVRNTGELFF.

This clone has more than one count but fewer than ten. The chain links TRBV14 to TRBJ2-7; 10 nucleotides agree with TRBD1. The junction had 5 bases not matched to a gene; V was cut back by 3 bases and J by 3 bases. The CDR3 contains 15 residues. Per the germline V gene, CDR1 is SGHDN and CDR2 is FVKESK. CDR3: CASSHRQGANYEQYF. The DNA of the CDR3 is TGTGCCAGCAGCCATCGACAGGGGGCTAACTACGAGCAGTACTTC.

This clone occurred a few times. The chain employs TRBV3-1 (or the pseudogene TRBV3-2) and TRBJ1-4; TRBD1 matches at 8 bases. Germline values: CDR1 LGHDT, CDR2 YNNKEL (reference sequence). The CDR3 extends over 13 amino acids. V gave up 4 bases and J gave up 6 bases; unmatched junction bases: 1. The CDR3 nucleotides read TGTGCCAGCAGCCTGACAGGGGATGAAAAACTGTTTTTT. Translated: CASSLTGDEKLFF.